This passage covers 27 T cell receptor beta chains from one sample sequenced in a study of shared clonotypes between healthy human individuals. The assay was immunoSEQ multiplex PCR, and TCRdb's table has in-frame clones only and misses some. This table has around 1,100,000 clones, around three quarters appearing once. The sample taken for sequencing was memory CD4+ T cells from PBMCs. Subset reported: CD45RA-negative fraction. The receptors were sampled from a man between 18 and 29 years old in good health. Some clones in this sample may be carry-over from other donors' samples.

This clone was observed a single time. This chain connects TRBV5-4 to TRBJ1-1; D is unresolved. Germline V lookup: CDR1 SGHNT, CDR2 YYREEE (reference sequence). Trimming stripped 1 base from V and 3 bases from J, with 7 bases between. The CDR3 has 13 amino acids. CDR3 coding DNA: TGTGCCAGCAGCTTGATTGGGGACACTGAAGCTTTCTTT. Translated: CASSLIGDTEAFF.

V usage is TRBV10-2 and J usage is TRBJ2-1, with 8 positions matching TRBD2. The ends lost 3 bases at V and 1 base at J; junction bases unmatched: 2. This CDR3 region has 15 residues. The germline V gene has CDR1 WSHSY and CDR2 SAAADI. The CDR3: CASSDGGRSYNEQFF. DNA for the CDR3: TGCGCCAGCAGTGATGGCGGGAGGTCCTACAATGAGCAGTTCTTC.

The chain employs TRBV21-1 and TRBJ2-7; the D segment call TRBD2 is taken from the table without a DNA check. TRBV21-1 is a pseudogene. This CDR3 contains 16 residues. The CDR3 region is CASSKGFRTSGYEQYF. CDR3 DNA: TGTGCCAGCAGCAAAGGATTCCGGACTAGCGGATACGAGCAGTACTTC.

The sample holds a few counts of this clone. The CDR3 here is CASSLEAVGEQYF. The CDR3 coding sequence is TGCGCCAGCAGCTTGGAGGCCGTCGGCGAGCAGTACTTC. This chain joins TRBV5-1 and TRBJ2-7; D not certain. Trimming took 0 bases from V and 6 from J, leaving 10 bases between them. Germline V gene sequence: CDR1 SGHRS, CDR2 YFSETQ. The CDR3 length is 13 residues.

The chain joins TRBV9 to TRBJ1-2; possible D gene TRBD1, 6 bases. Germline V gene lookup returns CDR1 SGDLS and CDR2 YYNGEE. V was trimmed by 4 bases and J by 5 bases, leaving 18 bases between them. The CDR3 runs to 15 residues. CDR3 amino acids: CASSPHRTVGYGYTF. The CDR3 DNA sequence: TGTGCCAGCAGCCCCCATAGGACAGTGGGATATGGCTACACCTTC.

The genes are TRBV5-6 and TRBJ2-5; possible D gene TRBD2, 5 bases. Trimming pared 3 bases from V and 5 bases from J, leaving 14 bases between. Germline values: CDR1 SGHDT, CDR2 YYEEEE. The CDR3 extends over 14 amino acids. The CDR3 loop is CASSWAGEGETQYF. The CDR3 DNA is TGTGCCAGCAGCTGGGCCGGGGAAGGGGAGACCCAGTACTTC.

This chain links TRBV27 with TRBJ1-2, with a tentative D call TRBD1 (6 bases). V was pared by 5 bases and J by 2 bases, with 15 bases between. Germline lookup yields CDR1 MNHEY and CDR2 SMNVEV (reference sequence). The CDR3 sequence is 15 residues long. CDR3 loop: CASSMNRVLNYGYTF. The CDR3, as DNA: TGTGCCAGCAGTATGAACAGGGTACTGAACTATGGCTACACCTTC.

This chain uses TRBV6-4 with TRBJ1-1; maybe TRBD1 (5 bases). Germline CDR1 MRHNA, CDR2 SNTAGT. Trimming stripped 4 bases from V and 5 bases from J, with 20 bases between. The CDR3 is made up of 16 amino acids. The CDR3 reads CASSVFGLWGRTEAFF. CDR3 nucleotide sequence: TGTGCCAGCAGTGTATTTGGGCTTTGGGGGAGGACTGAAGCTTTCTTT.

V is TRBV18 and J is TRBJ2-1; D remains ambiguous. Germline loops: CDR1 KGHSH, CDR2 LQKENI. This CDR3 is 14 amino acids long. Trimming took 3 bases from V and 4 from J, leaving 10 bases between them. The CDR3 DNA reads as TGTGCCAGCTCACCGAATCGCGATTACAATGAGCAGTTCTTC. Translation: CASSPNRDYNEQFF.

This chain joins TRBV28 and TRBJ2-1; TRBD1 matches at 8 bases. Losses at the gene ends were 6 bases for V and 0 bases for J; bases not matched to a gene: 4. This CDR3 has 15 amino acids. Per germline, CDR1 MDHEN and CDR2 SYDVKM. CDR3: CASRETGGSYNEQFF. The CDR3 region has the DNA TGTGCCAGCAGAGAAACAGGGGGCTCCTACAATGAGCAGTTCTTC.

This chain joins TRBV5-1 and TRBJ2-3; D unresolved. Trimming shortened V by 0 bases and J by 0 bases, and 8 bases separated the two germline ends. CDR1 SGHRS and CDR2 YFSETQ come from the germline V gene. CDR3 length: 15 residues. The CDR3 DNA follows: TGCGCCAGCAGCTTGGGTACAATTAGCACAGATACGCAGTATTTT. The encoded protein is CASSLGTISTDTQYF. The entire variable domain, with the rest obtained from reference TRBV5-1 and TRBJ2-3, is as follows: KAGVTQTPRYLIKTRGQQVTLSCSPISGHRSVSWYQQTPGQGLQFLFEYFSETQRNKGNFPGRFSGRQFSNSRSEMNVSTLELGDSALYLCASSLGTISTDTQYFGPGTRLTVL.

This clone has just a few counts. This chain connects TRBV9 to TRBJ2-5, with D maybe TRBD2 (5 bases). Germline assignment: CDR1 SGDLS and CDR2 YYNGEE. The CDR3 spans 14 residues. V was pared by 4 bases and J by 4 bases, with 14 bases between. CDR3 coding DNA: TGTGCCAGCAGCCCGCTTGAGGGTGCAGAGACCCAGTACTTC. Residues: CASSPLEGAETQYF.

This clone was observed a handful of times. This chain's CDR3 is CASSPAGSDRKLFF. The DNA of the CDR3 is TGTGCCAGCTCACCAGCCGGATCAGACCGAAAACTGTTTTTT. The chain uses TRBV18 and TRBJ1-4; D gene unclear. The CDR3 runs 14 residues. With 2 bases removed from V and 10 bases from J, the gap between germline ends came to 14 bases. CDR1 and CDR2 (germline): KGHSH, LQKENI.

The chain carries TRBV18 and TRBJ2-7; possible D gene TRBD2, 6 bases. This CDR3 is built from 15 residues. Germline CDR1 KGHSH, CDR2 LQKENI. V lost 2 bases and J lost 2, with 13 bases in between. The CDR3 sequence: CASSPATGGPYEQYF. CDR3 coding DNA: TGTGCCAGCTCACCAGCAACCGGGGGACCCTACGAGCAGTACTTC.

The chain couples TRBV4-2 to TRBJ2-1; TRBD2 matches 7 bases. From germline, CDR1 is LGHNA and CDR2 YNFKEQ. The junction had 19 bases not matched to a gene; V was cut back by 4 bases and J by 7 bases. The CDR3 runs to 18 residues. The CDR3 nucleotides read TGTGCCAGCAGCCCACACCAAAAAAGCGGGAAAAGTTCGAATGAGCAGTTCTTC. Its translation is CASSPHQKSGKSSNEQFF.

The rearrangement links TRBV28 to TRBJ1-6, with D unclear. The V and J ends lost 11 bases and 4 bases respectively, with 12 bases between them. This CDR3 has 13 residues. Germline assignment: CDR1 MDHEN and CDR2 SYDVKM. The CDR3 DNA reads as TGTGCCGCCCGAGGTTCTTATAATTCACCCCTCCACTTT. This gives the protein CAARGSYNSPLHF.

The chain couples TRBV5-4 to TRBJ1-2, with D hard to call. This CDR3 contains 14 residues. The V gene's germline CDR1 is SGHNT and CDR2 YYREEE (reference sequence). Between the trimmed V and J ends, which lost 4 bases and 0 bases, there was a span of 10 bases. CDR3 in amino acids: CASSRARANYGYTF. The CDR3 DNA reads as TGTGCCAGCAGCCGGGCGAGAGCTAACTATGGCTACACCTTC.

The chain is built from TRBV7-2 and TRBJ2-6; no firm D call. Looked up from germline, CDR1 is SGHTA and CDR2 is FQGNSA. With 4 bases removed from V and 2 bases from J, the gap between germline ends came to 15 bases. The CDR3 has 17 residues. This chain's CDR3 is CASSSGPQTAGANVLTF. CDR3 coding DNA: TGTGCCAGCAGCTCGGGTCCCCAGACTGCTGGGGCCAACGTCCTGACTTTC.

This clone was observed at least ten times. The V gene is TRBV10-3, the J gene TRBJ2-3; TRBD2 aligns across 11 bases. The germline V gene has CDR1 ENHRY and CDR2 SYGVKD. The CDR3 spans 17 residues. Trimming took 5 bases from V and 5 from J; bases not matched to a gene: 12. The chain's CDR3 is CAISRGPTSGTEDTQYF. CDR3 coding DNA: TGTGCCATCAGTCGGGGCCCGACTAGCGGGACAGAAGATACGCAGTATTTT.

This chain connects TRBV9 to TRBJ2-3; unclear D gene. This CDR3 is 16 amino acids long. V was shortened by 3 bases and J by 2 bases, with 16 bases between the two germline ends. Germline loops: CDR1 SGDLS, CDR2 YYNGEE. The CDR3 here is CASSADGRIITDTQYF. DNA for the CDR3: TGTGCCAGCAGCGCCGACGGACGGATAATCACAGATACGCAGTATTTT. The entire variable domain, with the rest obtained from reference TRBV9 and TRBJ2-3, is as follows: DSGVTQTPKHLITATGQRVTLRCSPRSGDLSVYWYQQSLDQGLQFLIQYYNGEERAKGNILERFSAQQFPDLHSELNLSSLELGDSALYFCASSADGRIITDTQYFGPGTRLTVL.

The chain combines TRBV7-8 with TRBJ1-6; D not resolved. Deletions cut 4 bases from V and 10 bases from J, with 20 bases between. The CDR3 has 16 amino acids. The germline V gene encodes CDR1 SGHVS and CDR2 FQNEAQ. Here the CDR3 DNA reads TGTGCCAGCAGCTCTCGGGTGGAGGTAGGGTCCTCACCCCTCCACTTT. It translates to CASSSRVEVGSSPLHF.

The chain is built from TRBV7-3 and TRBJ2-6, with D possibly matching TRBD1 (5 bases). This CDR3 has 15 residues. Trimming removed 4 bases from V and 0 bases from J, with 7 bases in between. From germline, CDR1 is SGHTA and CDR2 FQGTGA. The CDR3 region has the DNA TGTGCCAGCAGCTATGACAGCTCTGGGGCCAACGTCCTGACTTTC. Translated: CASSYDSSGANVLTF. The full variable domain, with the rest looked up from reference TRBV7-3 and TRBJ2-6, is GAGVSQTPSNKVTEKGKYVELRCDPISGHTALYWYRQSLGQGPEFLIYFQGTGAADDSGLPNDRFFAVRPEGSVSTLKIQRTERGDSAVYLCASSYDSSGANVLTFGAGSRLTVL.

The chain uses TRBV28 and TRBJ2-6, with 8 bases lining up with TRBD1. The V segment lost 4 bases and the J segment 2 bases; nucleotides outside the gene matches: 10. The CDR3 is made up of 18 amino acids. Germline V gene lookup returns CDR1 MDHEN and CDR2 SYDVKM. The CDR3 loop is CASSSGGQALAGANVLTF. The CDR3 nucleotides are TGTGCCAGCAGTTCCGGGGGACAGGCTCTGGCTGGGGCCAACGTCCTGACTTTC.

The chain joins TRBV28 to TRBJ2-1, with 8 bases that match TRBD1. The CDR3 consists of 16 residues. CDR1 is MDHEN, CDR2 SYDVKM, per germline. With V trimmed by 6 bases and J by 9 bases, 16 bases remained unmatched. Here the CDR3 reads CASRTAGGGFLGEQFF. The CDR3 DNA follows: TGTGCCAGCAGAACAGCAGGGGGCGGATTCCTAGGTGAGCAGTTCTTC.

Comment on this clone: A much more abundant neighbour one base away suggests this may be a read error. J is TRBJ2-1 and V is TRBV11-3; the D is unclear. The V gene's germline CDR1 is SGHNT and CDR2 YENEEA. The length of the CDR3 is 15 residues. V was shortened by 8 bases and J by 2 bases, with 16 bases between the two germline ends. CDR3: CASCPFEGPYNEQFF. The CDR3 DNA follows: TGTGCCAGCTGCCCCTTCGAAGGCCCCTACAATGAGCAGTTCTTC.

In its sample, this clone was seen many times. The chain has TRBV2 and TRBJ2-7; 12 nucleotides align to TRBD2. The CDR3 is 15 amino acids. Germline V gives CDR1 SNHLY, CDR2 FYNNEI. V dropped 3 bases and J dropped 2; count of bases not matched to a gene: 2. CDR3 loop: CASSDGLAGTYEQYF. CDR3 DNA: TGTGCCAGCAGTGACGGACTAGCGGGAACCTACGAGCAGTACTTC.

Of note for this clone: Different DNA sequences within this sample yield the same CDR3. DNA for the CDR3: TGTGCCAGCACGGGACTTTATGGCTACACCTTC. Encoded protein: CASTGLYGYTF. The chain is built from TRBV28 and TRBJ1-2; TRBD1 is a possible D gene (5 bases). Germline-derived CDR1 and CDR2 are MDHEN and SYDVKM. The V end was cut by 7 bases, the J end by 5 bases, with 8 bases between. The CDR3 length is 11 residues.